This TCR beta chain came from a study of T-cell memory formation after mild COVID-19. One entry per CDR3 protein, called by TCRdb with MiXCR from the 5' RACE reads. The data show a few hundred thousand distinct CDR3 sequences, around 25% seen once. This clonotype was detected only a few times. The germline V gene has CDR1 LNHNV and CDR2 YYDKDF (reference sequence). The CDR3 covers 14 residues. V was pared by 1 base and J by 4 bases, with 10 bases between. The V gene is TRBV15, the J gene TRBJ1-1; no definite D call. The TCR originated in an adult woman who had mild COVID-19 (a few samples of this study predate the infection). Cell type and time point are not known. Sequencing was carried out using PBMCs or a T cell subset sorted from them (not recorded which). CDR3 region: CATSRVRGSTEAFF. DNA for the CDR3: TGTGCCACCAGCAGAGTTCGAGGGAGCACTGAAGCTTTCTTT.